A single T cell receptor beta chain is shown here with its context. The data are from a study of blood T cell repertoires in COVID-19. Across the study: T cells, B-cell-depleted T cells, or PBMCs provided the cDNA or gDNA that served as material.

J gave up 8 bases and V 6 bases, and 10 bases lay outside the gene matches. This CDR3 has 15 residues. Germline lookup yields CDR1 MDHEN and CDR2 SYDVKM. Authors' processing steps: Researchers report that nucleated cell counts were estimated from reference gene primer amplification. The assay was immunoSEQ multiplex PCR, and TCRdb's table has in-frame clones only and misses some. The V and J calls and the clone size are those of that table, but D and trimming were determined from the DNA. The data hold some 110,000 clones, with 70% to 85% observed a single time. V is TRBV28 and J is TRBJ1-6; 7 nucleotides match TRBD1. Source material: peripheral blood. This TCR came from a man in his fifties with acute or convalescent COVID-19. CDR3 sequence reads: CASSSGTELYSPLHF. CDR3 DNA sequence: TGTGCCAGCAGCTCCGGGACAGAACTTTATTCACCCCTCCACTTT.